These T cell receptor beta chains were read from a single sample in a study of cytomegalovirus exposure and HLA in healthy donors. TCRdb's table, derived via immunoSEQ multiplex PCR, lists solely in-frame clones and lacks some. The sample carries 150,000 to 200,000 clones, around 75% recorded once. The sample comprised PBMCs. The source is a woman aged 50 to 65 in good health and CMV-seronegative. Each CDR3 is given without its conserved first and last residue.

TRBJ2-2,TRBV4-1,ASSQDPQGAGELF
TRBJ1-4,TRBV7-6,ASSLGTMGQQSNEKLF
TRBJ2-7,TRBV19,ASRPGTHEAYEQY
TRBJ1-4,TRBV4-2,ASSQDAGTGVEKLF
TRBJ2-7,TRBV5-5,ASSPQTSGRTYEQY
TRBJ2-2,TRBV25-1,ASSTSGSRWAGELF
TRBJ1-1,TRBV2,ASSEVGAGAVNTEAF
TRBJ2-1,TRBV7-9,ASSLVLAGGTSYNEQF
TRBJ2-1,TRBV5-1,ASSQQPTGRRYNEQF
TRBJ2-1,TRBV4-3,ASSSLGGGGNNEQF
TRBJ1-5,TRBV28,ASSLYVSGRNQPQH
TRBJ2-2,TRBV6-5,ASRSTDTGELF
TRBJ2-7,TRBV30,AWSSSLGGTLGSEQY
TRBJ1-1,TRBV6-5,ASSSPGTGSAEAF
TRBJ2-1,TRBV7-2,ASTIAGVTYNEQF
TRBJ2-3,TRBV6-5,ASSTFGQGSSQY
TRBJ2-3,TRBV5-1,ASSPPGQRADTQY
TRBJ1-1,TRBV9,ASSVRGGGSEAF
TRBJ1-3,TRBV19,ASSIMAGSSSGNTIY
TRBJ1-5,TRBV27,ASSPTPPDRGRGQPQH
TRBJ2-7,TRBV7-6,ASSRGAFYEQY
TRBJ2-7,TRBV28,GTQPTSYEQY
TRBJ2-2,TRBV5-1,ASSWGQGTGELF
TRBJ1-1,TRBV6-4,ASSERENTEAF
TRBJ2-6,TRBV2,ASTIGGSGANVLT
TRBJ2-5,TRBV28,ASLDPTGGRGETQY
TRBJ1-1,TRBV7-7,ASSLGPRTEAF
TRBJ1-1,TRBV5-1,ASSWDPQGNTEAF
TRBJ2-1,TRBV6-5,ASGSIGPDIEQF
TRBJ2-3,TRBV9,ASSVGGTGTDTQY
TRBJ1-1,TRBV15,ATSRVRGSEAF
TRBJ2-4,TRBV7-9,ASSPPLRTGTNIQY
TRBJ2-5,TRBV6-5,ASSYSGQGRTQY